This T cell receptor beta chain emerged from a study of T-cell memory formation after mild COVID-19. Study-level points and caveats: Clones from the second wave (peaking day 37) had unconfirmed SARS-CoV-2 specificity. Later expanders leaned CD4+, whereas clones that contracted between day 15 and 85 were balanced CD4/CD8.

Constant-segment primers and 5'RACE yielded cDNA libraries for TCR alpha and TCR beta, each carrying sample barcodes and UMIs. TCRdb recomputed calls from the 5' RACE reads with MiXCR, one row per CDR3 protein. The repertoire holds approximately 250,000 distinct CDR3 sequences, with 15% as singletons. CDR1 SGDLS and CDR2 YYNGEE come from the germline V gene. Deletions cut 3 bases from V and 5 bases from J, with 20 bases between. This CDR3 is 16 amino acids long. Only a few counts were recorded for this clonotype. Antigen unknown. The clonotype was recovered from an adult woman who had mild COVID-19 (a few samples of this study predate the infection). Cell type and time point are not known. Input material: PBMCs or a T cell subset sorted from them (not recorded which). The rearrangement links TRBV9 to TRBJ2-5; maybe TRBD1 (5 bases). The CDR3 region is CASSEGLTEGSETQYF. The CDR3 DNA is TGTGCCAGCAGCGAGGGGCTAACCGAAGGGTCGGAGACCCAGTACTTC.